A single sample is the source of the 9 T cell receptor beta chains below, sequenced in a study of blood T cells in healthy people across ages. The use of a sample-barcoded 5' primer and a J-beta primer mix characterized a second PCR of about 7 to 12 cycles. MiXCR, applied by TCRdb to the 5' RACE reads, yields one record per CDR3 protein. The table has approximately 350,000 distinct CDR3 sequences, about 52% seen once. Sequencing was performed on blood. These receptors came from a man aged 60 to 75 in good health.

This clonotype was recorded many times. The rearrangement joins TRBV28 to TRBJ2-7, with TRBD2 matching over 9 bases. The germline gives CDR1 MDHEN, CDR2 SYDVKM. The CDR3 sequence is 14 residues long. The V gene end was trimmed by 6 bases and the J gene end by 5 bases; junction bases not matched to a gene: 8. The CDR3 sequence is CASSPQSGRNEQYF. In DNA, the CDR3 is TGTGCCAGCAGCCCCCAGAGCGGGAGGAACGAGCAGTACTTC.

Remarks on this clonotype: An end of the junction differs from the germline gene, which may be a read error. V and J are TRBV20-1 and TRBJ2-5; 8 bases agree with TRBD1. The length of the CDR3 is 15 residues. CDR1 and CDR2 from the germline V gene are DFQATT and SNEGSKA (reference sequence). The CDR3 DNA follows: TGCTGTGCTAGACCTAGGACAGGGTTCCAAGAGACCCAGTACTTC. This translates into CCARPRTGFQETQYF.

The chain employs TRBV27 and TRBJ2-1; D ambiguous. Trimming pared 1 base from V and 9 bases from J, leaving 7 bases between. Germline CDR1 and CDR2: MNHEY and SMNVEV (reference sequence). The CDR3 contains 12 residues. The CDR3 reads CASSLWGTEQFF. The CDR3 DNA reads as TGTGCCAGCAGTTTATGGGGTACTGAGCAGTTCTTC.

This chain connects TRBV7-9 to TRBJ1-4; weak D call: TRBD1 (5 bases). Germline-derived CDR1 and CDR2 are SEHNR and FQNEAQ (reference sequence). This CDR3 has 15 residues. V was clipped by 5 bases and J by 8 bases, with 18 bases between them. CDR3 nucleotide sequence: TGTGCCAGCAGCACCTCCCGGGACCCTGGCGAAAAACTGTTTTTT. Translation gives CASSTSRDPGEKLFF.

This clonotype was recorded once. The CDR3 reads CASSPQGKADTQYF. The CDR3 bases are TGCGCCAGCAGCCCTCAAGGGAAGGCAGATACGCAGTATTTT. The chain is built from TRBV4-3 and TRBJ2-3; no definite D call. There are 14 residues in the CDR3. V lost 4 bases, J lost 4 bases, and 12 bases lay in between. Per the germline V gene, CDR1 is LGHNA and CDR2 is YSLEER.

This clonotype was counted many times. The CDR3 protein is CASSSGETQYF. The CDR3, as DNA: TGTGCCAGCAGTAGCGGGGAGACCCAGTACTTC. The V gene is TRBV6-2 or TRBV6-3, the J gene TRBJ2-5, with D perhaps matching TRBD2 (6 bases). The ends were cut back, 5 bases at V and 5 bases at J, with 6 bases in the middle. CDR1 MNHEY and CDR2 SVGEGT come from the germline V gene. The CDR3 runs 11 residues.

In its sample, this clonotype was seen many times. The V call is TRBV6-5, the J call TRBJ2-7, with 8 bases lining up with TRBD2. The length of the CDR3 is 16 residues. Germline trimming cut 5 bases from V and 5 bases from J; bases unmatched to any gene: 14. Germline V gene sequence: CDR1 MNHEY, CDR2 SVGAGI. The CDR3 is CASSLGTSPKLHEQYF. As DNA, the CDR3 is TGTGCCAGCAGTCTCGGGACTAGTCCTAAATTACACGAGCAGTACTTC.

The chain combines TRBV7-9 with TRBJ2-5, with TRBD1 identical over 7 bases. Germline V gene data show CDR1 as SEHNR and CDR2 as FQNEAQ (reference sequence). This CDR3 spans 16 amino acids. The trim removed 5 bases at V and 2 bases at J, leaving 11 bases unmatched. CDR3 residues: CASSLGQAHAQETQYF. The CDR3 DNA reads TGTGCCAGCAGCCTCGGACAGGCCCACGCTCAAGAGACCCAGTACTTC. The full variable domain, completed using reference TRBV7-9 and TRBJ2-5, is DTGVSQNPRHKITKRGQNVTFRCDPISEHNRLYWYRQTLGQGPEFLTYFQNEAQLEKSRLLSDRFSAERPKGSFSTLEIQRTEQGDSAMYLCASSLGQAHAQETQYFGPGTRLLVL.

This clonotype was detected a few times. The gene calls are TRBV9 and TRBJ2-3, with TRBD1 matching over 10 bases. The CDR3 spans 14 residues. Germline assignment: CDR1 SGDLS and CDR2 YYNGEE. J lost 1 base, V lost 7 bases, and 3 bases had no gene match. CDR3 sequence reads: CASAGTGGTDTQYF. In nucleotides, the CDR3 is TGTGCCAGCGCCGGGACAGGGGGCACAGATACGCAGTATTTT.